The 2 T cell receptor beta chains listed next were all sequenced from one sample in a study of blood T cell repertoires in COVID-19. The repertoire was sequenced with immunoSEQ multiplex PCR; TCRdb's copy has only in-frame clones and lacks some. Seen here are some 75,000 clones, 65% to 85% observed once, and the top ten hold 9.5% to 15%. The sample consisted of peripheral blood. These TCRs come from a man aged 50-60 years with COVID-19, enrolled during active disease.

DNA of the CDR3: TGTGCCAGCAGTCGGACTAACAATGAGCAGTTCTTC. It encodes CASSRTNNEQFF. The J gene is TRBJ2-1, the V gene TRBV2; a weak D match, TRBD2 (6 bases). Between the trimmed V and J ends, which lost 5 bases and 5 bases, there was a span of 7 bases. This CDR3 has 12 residues. In germline, CDR1 is SNHLY, CDR2 FYNNEI.

The CDR3 DNA sequence: TGTGCCAGCAGCCGGGCGGGGTCGAACATTCAGTACTTC. It yields the protein CASSRAGSNIQYF. This sequence joins TRBV3-1 (or the pseudogene TRBV3-2) and TRBJ2-4; D may be TRBD2 (6 bases). Trimming shortened V by 4 bases and J by 7 bases, and 11 bases separated the two germline ends. The CDR3 loop spans 13 amino acids. Per germline, CDR1 LGHDT and CDR2 YNNKEL (reference sequence).